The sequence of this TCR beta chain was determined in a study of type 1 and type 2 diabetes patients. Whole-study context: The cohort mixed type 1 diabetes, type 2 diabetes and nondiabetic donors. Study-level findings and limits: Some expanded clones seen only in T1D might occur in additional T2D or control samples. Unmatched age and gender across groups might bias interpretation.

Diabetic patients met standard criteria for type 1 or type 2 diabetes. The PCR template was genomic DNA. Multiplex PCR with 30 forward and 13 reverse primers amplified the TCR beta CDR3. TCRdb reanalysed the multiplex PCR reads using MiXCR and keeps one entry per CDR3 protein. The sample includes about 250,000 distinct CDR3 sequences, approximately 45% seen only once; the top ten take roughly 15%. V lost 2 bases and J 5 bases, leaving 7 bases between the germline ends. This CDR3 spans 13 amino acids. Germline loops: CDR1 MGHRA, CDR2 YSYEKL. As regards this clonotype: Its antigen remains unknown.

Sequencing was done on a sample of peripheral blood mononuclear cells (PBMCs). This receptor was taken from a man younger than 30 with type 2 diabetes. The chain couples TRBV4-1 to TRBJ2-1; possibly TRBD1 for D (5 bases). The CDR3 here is CASSQQGDNEQFF. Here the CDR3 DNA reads TGCGCCAGCAGCCAACAGGGTGACAATGAGCAGTTCTTC.